This TCR beta chain appears in the sequencing data of a study of blood T cell repertoires in COVID-19. Each recovered donor of Cohort 3 presented with two negative PCRs, clearance, or symptom resolution. V gave up 3 bases and J gave up 5 bases; unmatched junction bases: 6. The CDR3 loop spans 14 amino acids. CDR1 DFQATT and CDR2 SNEGSKA come from the germline V gene (reference sequence). Original handling: Nucleated cell counts were estimated from reference gene primer amplification. TCRdb keeps only in-frame clones here, not all; method: immunoSEQ multiplex PCR. That table gives V, J and clone size, and the DNA gave D and trimming. There are roughly 500,000 clones in the sample; roughly 88% occur only once, and about 1.7% lies in the top ten.

The chain is built from TRBV20-1 and TRBJ1-5; the match to TRBD1 covers 8 bases. This clonotype originated in a woman between 40 and 50 years old who had recovered from COVID-19. The sample taken for sequencing was PBMCs or T cells enriched from blood (not recorded which). As DNA, the CDR3 is TGCAGTGCTAGTCAGGGGGCGCGAGATCAGCCCCAGCATTTT. It is translated as CSASQGARDQPQHF.